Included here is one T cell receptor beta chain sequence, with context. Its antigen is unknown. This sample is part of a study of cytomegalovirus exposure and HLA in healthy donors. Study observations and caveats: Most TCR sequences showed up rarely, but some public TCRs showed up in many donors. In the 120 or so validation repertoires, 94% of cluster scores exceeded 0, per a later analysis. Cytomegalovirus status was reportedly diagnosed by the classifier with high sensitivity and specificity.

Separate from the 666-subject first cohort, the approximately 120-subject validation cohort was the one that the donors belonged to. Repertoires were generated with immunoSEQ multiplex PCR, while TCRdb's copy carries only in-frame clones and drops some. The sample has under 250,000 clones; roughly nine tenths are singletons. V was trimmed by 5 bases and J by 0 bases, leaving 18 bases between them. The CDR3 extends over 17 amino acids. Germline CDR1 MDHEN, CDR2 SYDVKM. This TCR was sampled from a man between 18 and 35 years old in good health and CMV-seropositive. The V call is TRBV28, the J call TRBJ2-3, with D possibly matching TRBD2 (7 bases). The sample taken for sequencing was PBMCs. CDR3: CASSPRLGGASTDTQYF. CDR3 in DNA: TGTGCCAGCAGTCCCCGCTTAGGGGGGGCCAGCACAGATACGCAGTATTTT.